This T cell receptor beta chain derives from a study of cytomegalovirus exposure and HLA in healthy donors. The CDR3 loop spans 13 amino acids. Germline V gene lookup returns CDR1 MNHEY and CDR2 SMNVEV (reference sequence). The V segment lost 5 bases and the J segment 7 bases; nucleotides outside the gene matches: 8. General study results and limits: Per published reports, the classifier diagnosed cytomegalovirus status with high specificity and sensitivity. First-cohort TCR clusters were later found to tend to co-occur in the 120 or so validation repertoires.

The method was immunoSEQ multiplex PCR; TCRdb's version includes in-frame clones alone and lacks a portion of them. The table shows about 150,000 clones, with 86% occurring only once. Separate from the approximately 720-subject first cohort was the approximately 120-subject validation cohort, to which the donors belonged. As regards this clone: Its cognate antigen is unknown.

This chain connects TRBV27 to TRBJ2-7; 7 bases align to TRBD1. Sample: PBMCs. The receptor was derived from a human donor in good health. The CDR3 DNA follows: TGTGCCAGCAGTAGACCTAAACAGGGGGAGCAGTACTTC. It encodes CASSRPKQGEQYF.